Given below is one T cell receptor beta chain in context. Original analysis: The authors estimated nucleated cell counts from reference gene primer amplification. Sequencing was performed with immunoSEQ multiplex PCR; in TCRdb, only in-frame clones are kept and a portion is missing. V, J and clone size are those of that table, while D and trimming were read from the DNA. The repertoire holds about 40,000 clones, 80% to 90% seen once, with 7% to 9% in the top ten. The data were taken from a study of blood T cell repertoires in COVID-19. Study information: Italy, Spain and the United States were the sources of the convalescent and acute COVID-19 samples. The analysed material was cDNA or gDNA that came from T cells, B-cell-depleted T cells, or PBMCs.

Germline values: CDR1 MNHEY, CDR2 SMNVEV (reference sequence). Deletions cut 3 bases from V and 2 bases from J, with 10 bases between. The CDR3 length is 14 residues. The clonotype was recovered from a woman aged 70-85 years with acute or convalescent COVID-19. Sequencing was done on a sample of peripheral blood. The chain uses TRBV27 and TRBJ1-1; D uncertain. The DNA of the CDR3 is TGTGCCAGCAGTTTGAGTCTGCTTAACACTGAAGCTTTCTTT. Protein: CASSLSLLNTEAFF.